This entry features one T cell receptor beta chain sequence. Its antigen is unknown. Per-base qualities were not stored, and no clone one base away is much larger. The collaborating institutions used their own protocols to collect whole blood in K2EDTA tubes. For TCRbeta analysis, collaborators shipped samples in one of three forms: frozen whole blood, isolated PBMCs, or DNA extracted from either of those sample types. This record comes from a study of blood T cell repertoires in COVID-19 (dated by TCRdb to 2018 to 2021). Notes on the research overall: Samples from collaborators originated in the United States, Italy and Spain and spanned both the acute and convalescent phases of COVID-19. The dataset comprised deeply sampled blood TCRbeta repertoires from subjects exposed to, actively infected with, or recovered from COVID-19. The repertoires were released in a freely available public database meant as a resource for research on the immune response to SARS-CoV-2. The samples were drawn from the first 160 participants of the ongoing ImmuneRACE study and from roughly 1,300 subjects provided by 6 global collaborators. HLA class I and class II types, where available, came from metadata supplied by the sample provider rather than from assay-based typing. The prospective study material was composed of cDNA or gDNA derived from T cells, B-cell-depleted T cells, or PBMCs. A de-identified subject ID, COVID-19 status, age in years and sex were almost always included in the sample metadata.

From its cysteine to its phenylalanine, the CDR3 spans 15 amino acids. Here the CDR3 DNA is all that survives: 45 bases in frame from base 1. According to the germline V gene, CDR1 reads MGHRA and CDR2 reads YSYEKL. V is cut by 1 base and J by 2 bases, and the space between the germline ends is 9 bases. TCRbeta CDR3 regions were amplified from genomic DNA by means of the immunoSEQ Assay, a bias-controlled multiplex PCR. Turning to the authors' computational methods: The number of nucleated cells in each sample was estimated by amplification of reference gene primers within the assay. To quantify the absolute abundance of each unique TCRbeta CDR3 rearrangement, sequence reads were collapsed and filtered. Productive Simpson clonality was computed per sample as the square root of Simpson's diversity index over productive rearrangements. This immuneACCESS table, as held by TCRdb, lists in-frame sequences with V and J called but not all clones. Of the missing ones, under half trace to an unresolved V gene in checked studies; the others have no known cause. The V and J calls and clone size come from that table; D and trimming were worked out from the DNA. The sample includes over 300,000 clones, with 70% to 90% observed a single time. The top ten hold approximately 7.6% of the sample.

The full study reports these points: The quantity of clinical and demographic metadata differed by source and by participant and was supplied without curation.

The source material was peripheral blood. The chain was built from TRBV4-1 and TRBJ2-1; the D segment cannot be called with confidence. The sequence derives from a human donor in a cohort sampled during active COVID-19. The nucleotide sequence is TGCGCCAGCAGCCAAGTAAACCCTACCTACAATGAGCAGTTCTTC. Its translation reads: CASSQVNPTYNEQFF.